This entry is about one T cell receptor (beta chain). The ends were cut back, 3 bases at V and 4 bases at J, with 15 bases in the middle. The CDR3 contains 14 residues. CDR1 and CDR2 from the germline V gene are DFQATT and SNEGSKA (reference sequence). After constant-region reverse-primer amplification, full-length variable regions underwent semi-nested PCR with Nested Universal Primer A. MiXCR, applied by TCRdb to the 5' RACE reads, yields one record per CDR3 protein. The top ten clones hold around 2.1% of a sample with about 57,000 distinct CDR3 sequences, approximately 27% of them seen once. The sorted Tregs were CD4+CD25+CD127-/low cells.

This sequence was found in a female donor with breast cancer. The source material was tumor-infiltrating Tregs sorted from the breast tumor. The chain employs TRBV20-1 and TRBJ1-1, with a tentative D call TRBD1 (5 bases). In nucleotides, the CDR3 is TGCAGTGCTAGCACGGGACGGAGGGTCACTGAAGCTTTCTTT. It is translated as CSASTGRRVTEAFF.